The present T cell receptor (beta chain) was sequenced within a study of OX40 agonist ivuxolimab in advanced cancers. Study background: Every 2 weeks, patients received ivuxolimab intravenously, dosed at 0.01 to 10 mg/kg.

Clones were sequenced by immunoSEQ multiplex PCR, and TCRdb holds only the in-frame ones, with some missing. Among more than 60,000 clones listed, around 86% were seen once. People who had autoimmune disease history or systemic immunosuppression were excluded. Trimming shortened V by 2 bases and J by 6 bases, and 15 bases separated the two germline ends. The CDR3 extends over 14 amino acids. Germline CDR1 is SGDLS and CDR2 is YYNGEE. Sequences were derived from CD4+ or CD8+ T cells sorted from blood, sampled in a trial of the OX40 agonist ivuxolimab. V and J are TRBV9 and TRBJ2-7; D possibly uses TRBD1 or TRBD2 (5 bases each). The TCR comes from an adult with an advanced solid tumor such as melanoma, head and neck, liver or kidney cancer. CDR3 sequence (DNA): TGTGCCAGCAGCGTGGGGGAGCCCCCCAGCGAGCAGTACTTC. Its translation: CASSVGEPPSEQYF.